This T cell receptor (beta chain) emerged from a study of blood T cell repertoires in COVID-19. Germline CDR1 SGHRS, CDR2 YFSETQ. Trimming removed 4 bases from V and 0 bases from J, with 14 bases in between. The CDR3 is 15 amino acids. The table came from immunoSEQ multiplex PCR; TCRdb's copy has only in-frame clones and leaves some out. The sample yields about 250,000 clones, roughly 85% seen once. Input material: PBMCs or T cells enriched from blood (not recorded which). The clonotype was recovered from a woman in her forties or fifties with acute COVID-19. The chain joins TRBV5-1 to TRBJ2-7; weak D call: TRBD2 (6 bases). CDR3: CASSQIPGSSYEQYF. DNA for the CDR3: TGCGCCAGCAGCCAGATTCCCGGGAGCTCCTACGAGCAGTACTTC.